These 20 T cell receptor beta chains were all obtained from the same sample, sequenced in a study of graft-versus-host responses after intestinal transplantation (dated by TCRdb to about 2021). The method was the immunoSEQ multiplex PCR assay. TCRdb provides this immuneACCESS table in a form limited to in-frame rearrangements. Some clones are lacking; in checked studies, under half of them reflect an unresolved V gene, and why the rest are absent is not known. The sample records fewer than 5,500 clones, around three quarters of which are singletons. The ten top clones hold 37% of the sample. Sample: PBMCs, taken around 300 days after intestinal transplant. Every receptor here comes from a human patient who received an intestinal transplant, so some T cells may come from the graft donor.

This clone was counted a few times. In the same sample, other DNA sequences code for this CDR3. This sequence joins TRBV7-2 and TRBJ1-5; 9 bases match TRBD1. Germline CDR1 is SGHTA and CDR2 is FQGNSA. The CDR3 totals 14 residues. V was pared by 5 bases and J by 4 bases, with 3 bases of the junction left unmatched. CDR3 nucleotide sequence: TGTGCCAGCAGCCTTGGGACAGGGAATCAGCCCCAGCATTTT. Translated, it gives CASSLGTGNQPQHF.

J is TRBJ2-1 and V is TRBV30; 7 bases match TRBD1. J gave up 2 bases and V 4 bases, and 5 bases lay outside the gene matches. The CDR3 totals 14 residues. Germline values: CDR1 GTSNPN, CDR2 SVGIG (reference sequence). Here the CDR3 reads CAWTPGTAYNEQFF. The CDR3 nucleotides are TGTGCCTGGACCCCCGGGACAGCCTACAATGAGCAGTTCTTC.

V usage is TRBV21-1 and J usage is TRBJ1-5. TRBV21-1 is listed as a pseudogene. The CDR3 contains 15 residues. CDR3 bases: TGTGCCAGCAGCGCGCTACATTGGCATCATCAGCCCCAGCATTTT. Translated, it gives CASSALHWHHQPQHF.

This chain connects TRBV7-8 to TRBJ2-3; perhaps TRBD2 as D (6 bases). Trimming stripped 1 base from V and 6 bases from J, with 23 bases between. The V gene's germline CDR1 is SGHVS and CDR2 FQNEAQ. The length of the CDR3 is 18 residues. The CDR3 is CASSLGYGEVWFLDTQYF. The CDR3 nucleotides read TGTGCCAGCAGCTTAGGTTATGGGGAGGTGTGGTTCTTGGATACGCAGTATTTT.

The chain joins TRBV6-5 to TRBJ1-1; 9 positions agree with TRBD1. The CDR3 runs to 13 residues. V shed 4 bases and J 7 bases; nucleotides not matched to a gene: 4. The germline CDR1 and CDR2 sequences are MNHEY and SVGAGI. CDR3 sequence: CASSLLGQGEAFF. DNA of the CDR3: TGTGCCAGCAGTTTACTGGGACAGGGTGAAGCTTTCTTT.

Within the sample, this clone is medium-sized. The genes are TRBV4-3 and TRBJ1-1, with D unclear. Germline V gives CDR1 LGHNA, CDR2 YSLEER. The length of the CDR3 is 16 residues. Trimming pared 1 base from V and 2 bases from J, leaving 14 bases between. The CDR3 loop reads CASSQGSGFVNTEAFF. In DNA form, the CDR3 reads TGCGCCAGCAGCCAAGGTTCGGGTTTTGTTAACACTGAAGCTTTCTTT.

This clone was seen only a few times. This rearrangement joins TRBV6-9 to TRBJ1-2, with a possible D match to TRBD1 (5 bases). V was pared by 6 bases and J by 4 bases, with 12 bases between. CDR1 is MNHGY, CDR2 SVAAGI, per germline. CDR3 size: 13 residues. CDR3 coding DNA: TGTGCCAGCAGGACTGTCGACAGCTATGGCTACACCTTC. Translating it yields CASRTVDSYGYTF.

The chain uses TRBV6-5 and TRBJ1-1; D gene unclear. The CDR3 runs 12 residues. CDR1 and CDR2 (germline): MNHEY, SVGAGI. The V and J ends lost 2 bases and 3 bases respectively, with 4 bases between them. CDR3 coding DNA: TGTGCCAGCAGTTACAGGGACACTGAAGCTTTCTTT. Translation: CASSYRDTEAFF.

This chain links TRBV30 with TRBJ2-3; D may be TRBD2 (6 bases). The CDR3 runs to 16 residues. CDR1 GTSNPN and CDR2 SVGIG come from the germline V gene (reference sequence). Trimming left V 0 bases short and J 4 bases short, with 17 bases between. The CDR3 DNA reads TGTGCCTGGAGTGTAGGTCTGGCTAGCGTTCCAGATACGCAGTATTTT. Translated, it gives CAWSVGLASVPDTQYF.

This clone counts as medium-sized. The rearrangement joins TRBV5-1 to TRBJ2-1; D might be TRBD2 (6 bases). CDR3 length: 18 residues. The V end lost 1 base, the J end lost 2 bases, and 19 bases lay between the germline ends. Germline lookup yields CDR1 SGHRS and CDR2 YFSETQ. The CDR3, as DNA: TGCGCCAGCAGCTTGAGGATCCCCGGGCGGGATCCCTACAATGAGCAGTTCTTC. It yields the protein CASSLRIPGRDPYNEQFF.

The rearrangement links TRBV5-1 to TRBJ2-1, with 10 bases fitting TRBD2. The CDR3 has 16 residues. Trimming at V came to 3 bases and at J to 4 bases, leaving 7 bases not matched to a gene. Germline values: CDR1 SGHRS, CDR2 YFSETQ. CDR3 nucleotide sequence: TGCGCCAGCAGCTGGAGCGGGGGGGCCTTATACAATGAGCAGTTCTTC. Its protein is CASSWSGGALYNEQFF.

This clone was counted a few times. The chain links TRBV6-5 to TRBJ1-2, with TRBD1 matching 10 bases. Unmatched junction bases numbered 1, after V lost 6 bases and J lost 3 bases. Germline V gene lookup returns CDR1 MNHEY and CDR2 SVGAGI. The CDR3 covers 13 residues. For the CDR3, the DNA is TGTGCCAGCAGGGGGACAGGGGACTATGGCTACACCTTC. Translation gives CASRGTGDYGYTF.

The chain joins TRBV19 to TRBJ1-5; D is undetermined. Trimming removed 7 bases from V and 0 bases from J, with 22 bases in between. The CDR3 sequence is 18 residues long. Per germline, CDR1 LNHDA and CDR2 SQIVND (reference sequence). This CDR3 is CASTKNGPGFDSNQPQHF. CDR3 bases: TGTGCCAGTACCAAAAACGGCCCCGGTTTCGATAGCAATCAGCCCCAGCATTTT.

The chain is built from TRBV7-8 and TRBJ2-2; 8 bases are a match to TRBD2. The CDR3 is 17 residues long. CDR1 and CDR2 (germline): SGHVS, FQNEAQ. The V and J ends lost 0 bases and 7 bases, in that order; junction bases with no gene match: 10. DNA of the CDR3: TGTGCCAGCAGCTTAGCCCCCGCCGGGGGGGCCGGCGGGGAGCTGTTTTTT. It is translated as CASSLAPAGGAGGELFF.

This clone was detected a few times. This chain connects TRBV6-1 to TRBJ2-1, with D uncertain. This CDR3 has 16 amino acids. Trimming took off 2 bases at V and 2 bases at J, with 13 bases between the two ends. Looked up from germline, CDR1 is MNHNS and CDR2 is SASEGT. In DNA form, the CDR3 reads TGTGCCAGCAGTGAACACGACCCCGAGGCCTACAATGAGCAGTTCTTC. Amino acids: CASSEHDPEAYNEQFF.

The chain recombines TRBV6-5 with TRBJ2-7; 10 nucleotides line up with TRBD2. Germline-derived CDR1 and CDR2 are MNHEY and SVGAGI. CDR3 length: 15 amino acids. V lost 0 bases, J lost 4 bases, and 3 bases stayed unmatched. CDR3 in DNA: TGTGCCAGCAGTTACTCTAGCGGGGGGCTATACGAGCAGTACTTC. Translation gives CASSYSSGGLYEQYF.

This clone was observed a single time. The chain combines TRBV30 with TRBJ1-6; D uncertain. CDR1 and CDR2 (germline): GTSNPN, SVGIG (reference sequence). V lost 3 bases to trimming and J lost 9 bases, with 15 bases between them. This CDR3 comprises 14 residues. CDR3 nucleotides: TGTGCCTGGAGCGAGCAGTTAGAGGTTTCACCCCTCCACTTT. This gives the protein CAWSEQLEVSPLHF. Together with reference TRBV30 and TRBJ1-6, the CDR3 gives the full variable domain: SQTIHQWPATLVQPVGSPLSLECTVEGTSNPNLYWYRQAAGRGLQLLFYSVGIGQISSEVPQNLSASRPQDRQFILSSKKLLLSDSGFYLCAWSEQLEVSPLHFGNGTRLTVT.

The chain is built from TRBV6-1 and TRBJ2-5, with 9 nucleotides matching TRBD2. CDR1 is MNHNS, CDR2 SASEGT, per germline. The junction had 2 bases not matched to a gene; V was cut back by 7 bases and J by 2 bases. This CDR3 spans 13 amino acids. DNA for the CDR3: TGTGCCAGCAAAGCGGGGGGTCAAGAGACCCAGTACTTC. It is translated as CASKAGGQETQYF.

V is TRBV7-9 and J is TRBJ2-1; 9 bases are shared with TRBD1. V dropped 1 base and J dropped 8; count of bases not matched to a gene: 9. Germline V gene data show CDR1 as SEHNR and CDR2 as FQNEAQ (reference sequence). The CDR3 covers 16 residues. The CDR3 region is CASSLGGTGLTDEQFF. The CDR3 DNA reads TGTGCCAGCAGCTTAGGGGGGACAGGGCTAACCGATGAGCAGTTCTTC.

V is TRBV7-9 and J is TRBJ1-1; D unresolved. The CDR3 totals 14 residues. The germline V gene has CDR1 SEHNR and CDR2 FQNEAQ (reference sequence). V was trimmed by 1 base and J by 1 base, leaving 7 bases between them. The CDR3 sequence is CASSLDYRNTEAFF. The CDR3 nucleotides are TGTGCCAGCAGCTTAGATTACAGGAACACTGAAGCTTTCTTT. The variable domain in full, with the rest retrieved from reference TRBV7-9 and TRBJ1-1, is DTGVSQNPRHKITKRGQNVTFRCDPISEHNRLYWYRQTLGQGPEFLTYFQNEAQLEKSRLLSDRFSAERPKGSFSTLEIQRTEQGDSAMYLCASSLDYRNTEAFFGQGTRLTVV.